The entry below gives a single TCR beta chain sequence along with its context. The antigen is not known. This sample is part of a study of shared clonotypes between healthy human individuals. Findings of the study overall: With few donors, the genetic and exposure-history diversity represented was limited.

Libraries were prepared by immunoSEQ multiplex PCR; TCRdb keeps only in-frame clonotypes and omits some of them. This table holds 450,000 to 500,000 clones, 81% found once. This CDR3 has 15 amino acids. V was pared by 1 base and J by 2 bases, with 11 bases between. Germline V gives CDR1 LNHNV, CDR2 YYDKDF (reference sequence). Donors, without exception, were Caucasian adults residing in Nashville, Tennessee. The receptor comes from a woman aged 40 to 49 in good health. Some clones in this sample may be carry-over from other donors' samples. Sequences were obtained from PBMCs. The rearrangement joins TRBV15 to TRBJ1-1; TRBD1 is a possible D gene (5 bases). The CDR3 reads CATSRGPRENTEAFF. The CDR3 DNA reads TGTGCCACCAGCAGAGGGCCCAGGGAAAACACTGAAGCTTTCTTT. Full variable domain (missing parts from reference TRBV15 and TRBJ1-1): DAMVIQNPRYQVTQFGKPVTLSCSQTLNHNVMYWYQQKSSQAPKLLFHYYDKDFNNEADTPDNFQSRRPNTSFCFLDIRSPGLGDTAMYLCATSRGPRENTEAFFGQGTRLTVV.